Presented here are 16 T cell receptor beta chains from one specimen sequenced in a study of cytomegalovirus exposure and HLA in healthy donors. Profiling relied on immunoSEQ multiplex PCR, and the TCRdb table lists in-frame clones only, not all of them. The sample includes about 64,000 clones, more than 85% of them seen just once. The sequenced sample consisted of PBMCs. Source of these receptors: a woman under 30 in good health and CMV-seronegative.

The J gene is TRBJ2-1, the V gene TRBV4-1, with D possibly being TRBD2 (6 bases). The V end was cut by 7 bases, the J end by 7 bases, with 8 bases between. This CDR3 has 11 residues. Looked up from germline, CDR1 is MGHRA and CDR2 is YSYEKL. This chain's CDR3 is CASTGGNEQFF. CDR3 nucleotides: TGCGCCAGCACTGGGGGGAATGAGCAGTTCTTC.

The gene calls are TRBV6-5 and TRBJ2-1; 7 positions agree with TRBD1. Per germline, CDR1 MNHEY and CDR2 SVGAGI. Trimming removed 6 bases from V and 7 bases from J; junction bases left unmatched: 12. The CDR3 is made up of 15 amino acids. For the CDR3, the DNA is TGTGCCAGCAGCACCACCGGGACAGTTGTAAATGAGCAGTTCTTC. This gives the protein CASSTTGTVVNEQFF.

The chain uses TRBV4-3 and TRBJ2-5; 11 bases fit TRBD2. Germline V gives CDR1 LGHNA, CDR2 YSLEER. V shed 3 bases and J 0 bases; nucleotides not matched to a gene: 6. The CDR3 covers 17 residues. CDR3: CASSHGTSGGHQETQYF. The CDR3 region has the DNA TGCGCCAGCAGCCACGGTACTAGCGGGGGCCACCAAGAGACCCAGTACTTC.

The V and J genes are TRBV4-1 and TRBJ2-3; D gene uncertain. Germline CDR1 reads MGHRA; CDR2 reads YSYEKL. CDR3 size: 13 residues. V lost 1 base and J 5 bases, leaving 7 bases between the germline ends. CDR3: CASSQVRGDTQYF. CDR3 in DNA: TGCGCCAGCAGCCAAGTACGCGGAGATACGCAGTATTTT.

This clone was picked up a small number of times. The chain combines TRBV18 with TRBJ1-2; 10 nucleotides match TRBD1. V was clipped by 3 bases and J by 6 bases; unmatched bases: 10. Per germline, CDR1 KGHSH and CDR2 LQKENI. This CDR3 comprises 16 residues. The CDR3 spells CASSPGRGQGIDGYTF. The CDR3 bases are TGTGCCAGCTCACCGGGGCGGGGACAGGGGATCGATGGCTACACCTTC.

The V and J genes are TRBV5-1 and TRBJ2-5, with D tentatively TRBD1 (6 bases). V was shortened by 4 bases and J by 1 base, with 20 bases between the two germline ends. The CDR3 contains 17 residues. Germline assignment: CDR1 SGHRS and CDR2 YFSETQ. The CDR3 region is CASSVPLTTGLQETQYF. DNA of the CDR3: TGCGCCAGCAGCGTCCCCCTTACTACAGGGCTCCAAGAGACCCAGTACTTC.

The CDR3 here is CASTISGGAFETQYF. DNA of the CDR3: TGTGCCAGCACCATTAGCGGGGGGGCATTTGAGACCCAGTACTTC. This rearrangement joins TRBV2 to TRBJ2-5; TRBD2 matches at 11 bases. The germline gives CDR1 SNHLY, CDR2 FYNNEI. The CDR3 covers 15 residues. V trimming: 7 bases; J trimming: 5 bases; junction bases outside the gene matches: 9. Full variable domain (remainder filled in from reference TRBV2 and TRBJ2-5): EPEVTQTPSHQVTQMGQEVILRCVPISNHLYFYWYRQILGQKVEFLVSFYNNEISEKSEIFDDQFSVERPDGSNFTLKIRSTKLEDSAMYFCASTISGGAFETQYFGPGTRLLVL.

This rearrangement joins TRBV7-9 to TRBJ1-5; 9 positions agree with TRBD1. Germline CDR1 is SEHNR and CDR2 is FQNEAQ (reference sequence). V lost 6 bases and J lost 5; bases outside the gene matches: 14. The CDR3 sequence is 17 residues long. This CDR3 is CASSSGTGGIIDQPQHF. The DNA for the CDR3 is TGTGCCAGCAGTTCTGGCACAGGGGGCATTATTGATCAGCCCCAGCATTTT.

The genes are TRBV2 and TRBJ2-3; 9 bases agree with TRBD2. Germline CDR1 reads SNHLY; CDR2 reads FYNNEI. The CDR3 has 16 amino acids. J lost 6 bases, V lost 7 bases, and 14 bases had no gene match. CDR3 protein: CASTPSGGGAADTQYF. CDR3 bases: TGTGCCAGCACACCGTCGGGCGGGGGGGCTGCGGATACGCAGTATTTT. Supplemented by reference TRBV2 and TRBJ2-3, the full variable domain reads EPEVTQTPSHQVTQMGQEVILRCVPISNHLYFYWYRQILGQKVEFLVSFYNNEISEKSEIFDDQFSVERPDGSNFTLKIRSTKLEDSAMYFCASTPSGGGAADTQYFGPGTRLTVL.

The V gene is TRBV5-1, the J gene TRBJ1-4; possible D gene TRBD1, 6 bases. V was clipped by 0 bases and J by 7 bases, with 10 bases between them. The germline V gene encodes CDR1 SGHRS and CDR2 YFSETQ. The CDR3 spans 14 residues. The CDR3, as DNA: TGCGCCAGCAGCTTGGGGGGGGGCGTTGAAAAACTGTTTTTT. It yields the protein CASSLGGGVEKLFF.

CDR3 residues: CASSRNGQGGEPQHF. In DNA, the CDR3 is TGTGCCAGCAGCCGAAACGGACAGGGTGGTGAGCCCCAGCATTTT. The gene calls are TRBV2 and TRBJ1-5, with 8 bases fitting TRBD1. Trimming cost V 6 bases and J 8 bases; bases outside gene matches: 12. The germline V gene has CDR1 SNHLY and CDR2 FYNNEI. CDR3 length: 15 amino acids. Filled out from reference TRBV2 and TRBJ1-5, the complete variable domain reads EPEVTQTPSHQVTQMGQEVILRCVPISNHLYFYWYRQILGQKVEFLVSFYNNEISEKSEIFDDQFSVERPDGSNFTLKIRSTKLEDSAMYFCASSRNGQGGEPQHFGDGTRLSIL.

The rearrangement uses TRBV30 and TRBJ1-3; D gene unclear. CDR3 length: 10 residues. Germline V gene lookup returns CDR1 GTSNPN and CDR2 SVGIG (reference sequence). Trimming took 2 bases from V and 8 from J, leaving 4 bases between them. CDR3 sequence: CAWSSDTIYF. The CDR3 nucleotides are TGTGCCTGGAGTTCCGACACCATATATTTT.

This clone is a singleton in its sample. The genes are TRBV9 and TRBJ2-1; 7 bases match TRBD2. In germline, CDR1 is SGDLS, CDR2 YYNGEE. The CDR3 extends over 16 amino acids. V shed 3 bases and J 6 bases; nucleotides not matched to a gene: 12. The CDR3 loop reads CASSERGGRIINEQFF. The CDR3 nucleotides are TGTGCCAGCAGCGAGAGGGGCGGGAGAATAATCAATGAGCAGTTCTTC.

V gene TRBV2 combines with J gene TRBJ1-1; a weak D match, TRBD1 (6 bases). V dropped 4 bases and J dropped 1 base, with 10 bases sitting between them. Germline V gives CDR1 SNHLY, CDR2 FYNNEI. This CDR3 is 14 amino acids long. The CDR3 bases are TGTGCCAGCAGTGGCGGCAGGGGGAACACTGAAGCTTTCTTT. Encoded protein: CASSGGRGNTEAFF.

There are a few counts of this clone. The J gene is TRBJ2-7, the V gene TRBV6-5; 11 positions match TRBD2. This CDR3 is built from 14 residues. Germline V CDR1 and CDR2: MNHEY, SVGAGI. Trimming cost V 7 bases and J 4 bases; bases outside gene matches: 6. Written as DNA, the CDR3 is TGTGCCAGCACCCGACTAGCGGGAAGATACGAGCAGTACTTC. Translated: CASTRLAGRYEQYF.

This clone was seen once. The V and J genes are TRBV28 and TRBJ1-3, with 9 bases matching TRBD1. Germline V gives CDR1 MDHEN, CDR2 SYDVKM. V trimming: 1 base; J trimming: 3 bases; junction bases outside the gene matches: 4. The CDR3 spans 16 residues. For the CDR3, the DNA is TGTGCCAGCAGTTTATTTTCGGGACAGGGTGGAAACACCATATATTTT. This codes for CASSLFSGQGGNTIYF.